Described below is a single T cell receptor (beta chain) sequence and its context. Its antigen is not identified. The germline V gene encodes CDR1 DFQATT and CDR2 SNEGSKA (reference sequence). The ends were cut back, 3 bases at V and 3 bases at J, with 10 bases in the middle. The CDR3 covers 13 residues. Libraries of TCR beta came from quantitative 5'-RACE with molecular barcodes. TCRdb passed the 5' RACE reads through MiXCR, listing each CDR3 protein once. Of 750,000 to 850,000 distinct CDR3 sequences listed, approximately 10% are singletons. This sample was taken from a study of CD8 T cells in ankylosing spondylitis. Study-wide results and limits: A CD8+ phenotype characterized the disease-linked clones, which were relatively rare in peripheral blood. What appeared characteristic of ankylosing spondylitis blood was a TCR beta motif of several highly homologous variants.

The specimen was blood, either unsorted or a sorted T cell fraction (not recorded which). The clonotype was recovered from a male donor with ankylosing spondylitis. The gene calls are TRBV20-1 and TRBJ2-3; tentatively, D is TRBD1 (5 bases). CDR3 in amino acids: CSASFRVTDTQYF. As DNA, the CDR3 is TGCAGTGCTAGTTTCAGGGTGACAGATACGCAGTATTTT.